This TCR beta chain is from a study of blood T cell repertoires in COVID-19. Profiled with immunoSEQ multiplex PCR; TCRdb holds only in-frame clones, not every one. This table holds roughly 220,000 clones, around 86% found once. In terms of age and location, participants ranged from roughly 18 to 90 years and lived in about two dozen US areas. CDR1 SGHVS and CDR2 FNYEAQ come from the germline V gene. With 0 bases clipped from V and 2 bases from J, the junction kept 3 bases outside the gene matches. The CDR3 has 15 residues. The receptor comes from a woman aged 40 to 50 with acute COVID-19. The chain recombines TRBV7-6 with TRBJ2-7; 8 bases fit TRBD2. The material sequenced was PBMCs or T cells enriched from blood (not recorded which). The CDR3 nucleotides are TGTGCCAGCAGCTTAGCTAGCGGGAAAGCCTACGAGCAGTACTTC. As protein: CASSLASGKAYEQYF.